This passage covers 9 T cell receptor beta chains from one sample sequenced in a study of regulatory T cells in long-lasting Graves disease. With iRepertoire HTBI primers and Arm-PCR of CDR3 regions, TCR beta libraries were built. One entry per CDR3 protein, called by TCRdb with MiXCR from the multiplex PCR reads. The table has approximately 690,000 distinct CDR3 sequences, 25% to 35% seen once. Stated time point: persistent/refractory GD, antithyroid drugs over 5 years with positive TRAb. PBMC-extracted RNA yielded the TCR library. The sample consisted of peripheral blood mononuclear cells (PBMCs), taken when the disease was refractory, from a patient treated with antithyroid drugs. These receptors all come from a female donor with Graves disease.

This clonotype was counted many times. The chain couples TRBV12-3 or TRBV12-4 to TRBJ1-1; possibly TRBD1 for D (6 bases). The CDR3 sequence is 15 residues long. Trimming cost V 5 bases and J 3 bases, with 16 bases left between them. This CDR3 is CASSLYRVSDTEAFF. As DNA, the CDR3 is TGTGCCAGCAGTCTCTACAGGGTGTCGGACACTGAAGCTTTCTTT.

The chain joins TRBV12-3 or TRBV12-4 to TRBJ1-2; 11 bases fit TRBD1. The trim removed 6 bases at V and 13 bases at J, leaving 10 bases unmatched. The CDR3 is 13 residues long. As DNA, the CDR3 is TGTGCCAGCAGCAACGGGGACAGGGGGATTTTCACCTTC. This sequence encodes CASSNGDRGIFTF.

The V call is TRBV5-1, the J call TRBJ1-2; 7 bases map to TRBD1. V was pared by 4 bases and J by 1 base, with 7 bases of the junction left unmatched. Germline V gives CDR1 SGHRS, CDR2 YFSETQ. This CDR3 is built from 15 residues. Written as DNA, the CDR3 is TGCGCCAGCAGCCGGGACAGCCAACTTAACTATGGCTACACCTTC. Translation gives CASSRDSQLNYGYTF.

In this sample, this clonotype turned up many times. The chain has TRBV12-3 or TRBV12-4 and TRBJ2-5; maybe TRBD1 (6 bases). The germline V and J ends were trimmed by 7 bases and 7 bases, with 16 bases remaining between them. There are 13 residues in the CDR3. The DNA for the CDR3 is TGTGCCAGCACTAAGGACAGCTCACGGACCCAGTACTTC. Its translation: CASTKDSSRTQYF.

This clonotype was observed a few times. The chain is built from TRBV11-2 and TRBJ1-1; weak D call: TRBD1 (6 bases). Trimming pared 1 base from V and 3 bases from J, leaving 9 bases between. Germline CDR1 and CDR2: SGHAT and FQNNGV. CDR3 length: 14 amino acids. The CDR3 region has the DNA TGTGCCAGCAGCTTAGCAGGGGCGGACACTGAAGCTTTCTTT. Protein product: CASSLAGADTEAFF.

In this sample, this clonotype turned up a few times. The V gene is TRBV19, the J gene TRBJ1-1; no firm D call. The CDR3 extends over 15 amino acids. V was cut by 3 bases and J by 1 base, with 12 bases left in between. Per the germline V gene, CDR1 is LNHDA and CDR2 is SQIVND (reference sequence). As DNA, the CDR3 is TGTGCCAGTAGTATTGTTGGGGTCAAGAACACTGAAGCTTTCTTT. Its protein is CASSIVGVKNTEAFF.

As regards this clonotype: The junction and the germline gene differ at one end; a read error may be behind it. The chain combines TRBV6-6 with TRBJ2-5; D not certain. The CDR3 has 16 amino acids. In germline, CDR1 is MNHNY, CDR2 SVGAGI (reference sequence). The CDR3 sequence: CVSSYSSLGYQETQYF. DNA of the CDR3: TGTGTCAGCAGTTACTCGAGTTTGGGGTACCAAGAGACCCAGTACTTC.

The V gene is TRBV7-3, the J gene TRBJ1-2; D gene ambiguous. CDR1 SGHTA and CDR2 FQGTGA come from the germline V gene. The germline V and J ends were trimmed by 2 bases and 2 bases, with 9 bases remaining between them. This CDR3 is built from 14 residues. Written as DNA, the CDR3 is TGTGCCAGCAGCTTATCGGAGCTGAACTATGGCTACACCTTC. Its protein product is CASSLSELNYGYTF.

Note on this clonotype: With a much larger clone just one base away, this may be a read error. The chain links TRBV5-6 to TRBJ1-2; tentative D call: TRBD1 (5 bases). Trimming cost V 1 base and J 4 bases, with 8 bases left between them. The CDR3 is 13 residues long. CDR1 and CDR2 (germline): SGHDT, YYEEEE. The CDR3 loop reads CASSLRGTYGYTF. CDR3 in DNA: TGTGCCAGCAGCTTGCGGGGGACCTATGGCTACACCTTC.